This T cell receptor beta chain was sequenced in a study of Ad26.COV2.S vaccination and SARS-CoV-2 variants. Sequencing was performed with immunoSEQ multiplex PCR; in TCRdb, only in-frame clones are kept and a portion is missing. The table shows about 500,000 clones, with approximately 90% occurring only once. The CDR3 has 13 amino acids. V shed 4 bases and J 7 bases; nucleotides not matched to a gene: 4. Germline CDR1 SGDLS, CDR2 YYNGEE. Specified treatment: approximately 18 received Ad26.COV2.S at low or high dose, single or two shots; five or six received placebo; per-sample allocation not given. Sampling happened 63 days after the first vaccine or placebo injection.

V gene TRBV9 combines with J gene TRBJ1-4, with TRBD1 matching over 7 bases. The source material was peripheral blood, sampled in a trial of Ad26.COV2.S vaccine versus placebo. The sequence was obtained from a person aged 18-65 years who received the Ad26.COV2.S COVID-19 vaccine or a placebo. The CDR3 DNA sequence: TGTGCCAGCAGCACAGGGGTGGGTGAAAAACTGTTTTTT. Protein: CASSTGVGEKLFF.